This is a list of T cell receptor beta chains from one sample in a study of CD8 T cells in Susac syndrome. One entry per CDR3 protein, called by TCRdb with MiXCR from the immunoSEQ multiplex PCR reads. The table records some 190,000 distinct CDR3 sequences, approximately 94% of them present only once. Sequencing was done on a sample of CD4+ T cells from PBMCs. These receptors originate from a human donor with Susac syndrome. Each CDR3 is given without its conserved first and last residue.

v_call: TRBV5-4; cdr3_aa: ASSSRDWGSYNEQF
v_call: TRBV20-1; cdr3_aa: SASTGNGHYGYT
v_call: TRBV5-1; cdr3_aa: ASSSRQGSDEQY
v_call: TRBV7-2; cdr3_aa: ASSPEAITYEQY
v_call: TRBV10-3; cdr3_aa: AISESGLAGSTDTQY
v_call: TRBV6-6; cdr3_aa: ASSYAGQGNEQF
v_call: TRBV29-1; cdr3_aa: SVEDSNYGYT
v_call: TRBV30; cdr3_aa: AGSLQGNYGYT
v_call: TRBV16; cdr3_aa: ASSQSAGGEQF
v_call: TRBV19; cdr3_aa: ASSMGVSQPQH
v_call: TRBV4-3; cdr3_aa: ASSWRSAVTGELF
v_call: TRBV4-1; cdr3_aa: ASSPSQLNYGYT
v_call: TRBV6-5; cdr3_aa: AARVPGGDTQY
v_call: TRBV7-2; cdr3_aa: ASSSDRARETQY
v_call: TRBV6-1; cdr3_aa: ASTPFPRANGDYGYT
v_call: TRBV5-1; cdr3_aa: ASSESRVTEAF
v_call: TRBV20-1; cdr3_aa: SASLGTVLGYT
v_call: TRBV2; cdr3_aa: ATSGRGGRETQY
v_call: TRBV3-1; cdr3_aa: ASSQEISGSSYEQY
v_call: TRBV30; cdr3_aa: AWSKGTRAYNEQF
v_call: TRBV6-1; cdr3_aa: ASSEGQRNYGYT
v_call: TRBV7-9; cdr3_aa: ASSSWGQGRGEQY
v_call: TRBV5-4; cdr3_aa: ASSLAELTGADTQY
v_call: TRBV27; cdr3_aa: ASPIQPQH
v_call: TRBV5-6; cdr3_aa: ASSSRENGYGYT
v_call: TRBV30; cdr3_aa: AWSTPRGRGTIY
v_call: TRBV5-6; cdr3_aa: ASSLVGANVLT
v_call: TRBV3-1; cdr3_aa: ASSQDSAGTVLGEQF
v_call: TRBV30; cdr3_aa: AWGTTGAGQPQH
v_call: TRBV20-1; cdr3_aa: SATYHGPTNEKLF
v_call: TRBV20-1; cdr3_aa: SARGTQDNYGYT
v_call: TRBV3-1; cdr3_aa: ASSQERQETQY
v_call: TRBV24-1; cdr3_aa: ATSAPKRGGRADTQY
v_call: TRBV29-1; cdr3_aa: SVGQNTEAF
v_call: TRBV3-1; cdr3_aa: ASEQSGTGKSEQY
v_call: TRBV9; cdr3_aa: ASSVGGREDYEQY
v_call: TRBV30; cdr3_aa: AWMPNRNTEAF
v_call: TRBV15; cdr3_aa: ATSTTVDTAAYEQY
v_call: TRBV7-3; cdr3_aa: ASSQLRGGRPDTQY
v_call: TRBV2; cdr3_aa: ASRRDRLTDTQY
v_call: TRBV29-1; cdr3_aa: SVLTGGIGNSPLH
v_call: TRBV12-3/TRBV12-4; cdr3_aa: ASSQSYNEQF
v_call: TRBV4-1; cdr3_aa: ASSQVTGANVLT
v_call: TRBV30; cdr3_aa: AGSDRLGETQY
v_call: TRBV18; cdr3_aa: ASSLYQGDQETQY
v_call: TRBV30; cdr3_aa: AWNMGRGNGYT
v_call: TRBV10-3; cdr3_aa: AIQNRQSFGYT
v_call: TRBV11-3; cdr3_aa: ASSGKQGSLHEQY
v_call: TRBV3-1; cdr3_aa: ASSQAGGPRKGYT
v_call: TRBV11-3; cdr3_aa: ASSGGPWKTQY
v_call: TRBV27; cdr3_aa: ASRTSGLSYEQY
v_call: TRBV7-2; cdr3_aa: ASSVDRDQQPQH
v_call: TRBV19; cdr3_aa: ASSIAPRAGPVYNEQF
v_call: TRBV27; cdr3_aa: ASRGTSGAGEQF
v_call: TRBV30; cdr3_aa: AYSGVNYGYT
v_call: TRBV3-1; cdr3_aa: ASSQEHPELF
v_call: TRBV7-9; cdr3_aa: ASSRAYEETQY
v_call: TRBV7-6; cdr3_aa: ASSLGGRGSLYEQY
v_call: TRBV2; cdr3_aa: ASSLEKGKTGELF